Detailed here is one T cell receptor (beta chain). Profiled with immunoSEQ multiplex PCR; TCRdb holds only in-frame clones, not every one. The data hold about 12,000 clones, with 72% observed a single time. This entry is derived from a study of blood T cell repertoires in COVID-19. Study context: Acute and convalescent COVID-19 specimens originated in the United States, Italy and Spain.

The V and J ends lost 0 bases and 5 bases, in that order; junction bases with no gene match: 10. This CDR3 spans 17 amino acids. Germline CDR1 and CDR2: SGDLS and YYNGEE. The J gene is TRBJ2-1, the V gene TRBV9, with TRBD2 matching 8 bases. Input material: peripheral blood. This sequence originates from a man aged 60 to 69 with COVID-19, enrolled during active disease. The CDR3 spells CASSVAGTSGFHNEQFF. The CDR3 bases are TGTGCCAGCAGCGTAGCAGGAACTAGCGGTTTCCACAATGAGCAGTTCTTC.